These 19 T cell receptor beta chains came from one sample sequenced in a study of T cell repertoires in cytomegalovirus infection. No antigen has been assigned to these receptors. MiXCR, applied by TCRdb to the reads, yields one record per CDR3 protein. The repertoire consists of 69,000 or so distinct CDR3 sequences, with approximately 30% occurring once and the leading ten covering 45% to 75%. Material: CD8+ T cells from cultured PBMCs, obtained from culture after CMV antigen stimulation. These receptors all come from a human donor in good health (CMV status not recorded). Some clones in this sample may be carry-over from other donors' samples.

This clonotype was recorded at least ten times. V gene TRBV7-2 combines with J gene TRBJ1-2; D not certain. Germline V gene sequence: CDR1 SGHTA, CDR2 FQGNSA. V was clipped by 3 bases and J by 4 bases, with 9 bases between them. This CDR3 is 13 amino acids long. DNA of the CDR3: TGTGCCAGCAGCTTGGAGGCAGGCTATGGCTACACCTTC. It yields the protein CASSLEAGYGYTF.

This chain links TRBV5-1 with TRBJ2-1; D perhaps matches TRBD1 (6 bases). V was shortened by 4 bases and J by 3 bases, with 8 bases between the two germline ends. The CDR3 runs to 13 residues. The germline CDR1 and CDR2 sequences are SGHRS and YFSETQ. The CDR3 region has the DNA TGCGCCAGCAGCGAACAGGGCTACAATGAGCAGTTCTTC. Translating gives CASSEQGYNEQFF.

This sequence joins TRBV6-6 and TRBJ2-1; either TRBD1 or TRBD2 may supply D (5 bases each). Deletions cut 0 bases from V and 0 bases from J, with 15 bases between. The CDR3 sequence is 18 residues long. From germline, CDR1 is MNHNY and CDR2 SVGAGI (reference sequence). The CDR3 region has the DNA TGTGCCAGCAGTTACTCGTATATGAGGGGCGACTCCTACAATGAGCAGTTCTTC. It encodes CASSYSYMRGDSYNEQFF.

The table lists this clonotype with a few counts. The chain couples TRBV28 to TRBJ1-6; 8 bases align to TRBD1. The CDR3 loop spans 16 amino acids. V lost 5 bases to trimming and J lost 8 bases; unmatched junction nucleotides: 11. From germline, CDR1 is MDHEN and CDR2 SYDVKM. The CDR3 DNA reads as TGTGCCAGCAGTCCCAGACGGACAGGGCTGGATTCACCCCTCCACTTT. It codes for CASSPRRTGLDSPLHF.

This chain joins TRBV7-2 and TRBJ2-5; 10 bases map to TRBD1. Looked up from germline, CDR1 is SGHTA and CDR2 is FQGNSA. V lost 5 bases and J lost 4; bases outside the gene matches: 4. CDR3 length equals 14 residues. CDR3 DNA: TGTGCCAGCAGCCCCTGGACAGGGGGAGAGACCCAGTACTTC. Protein sequence: CASSPWTGGETQYF.

J is TRBJ1-1 and V is TRBV27; 7 positions match TRBD1. J gave up 3 bases and V 7 bases, and 11 bases lay outside the gene matches. Germline V CDR1 and CDR2: MNHEY, SMNVEV (reference sequence). The CDR3 consists of 15 residues. The CDR3 loop is CASTPGEGAYTEAFF. CDR3 DNA: TGTGCCAGCACCCCTGGTGAGGGGGCTTACACTGAAGCTTTCTTT.

This clonotype was recorded at least ten times. The chain combines TRBV11-3 with TRBJ2-1; TRBD2 matches at 9 bases. V was clipped by 8 bases and J by 8 bases; unmatched bases: 7. This CDR3 is 13 amino acids long. Germline V gene lookup returns CDR1 SGHNT and CDR2 YENEEA. The CDR3 DNA is TGTGCCAGCGGGAGCGGGGGGCAGGATGAGCAGTTCTTC. Amino acid sequence: CASGSGGQDEQFF.

This clonotype came up many times. The chain uses TRBV11-3 and TRBJ2-3; 10 nucleotides align to TRBD2. The V gene's germline CDR1 is SGHNT and CDR2 YENEEA. The CDR3 has 17 residues. V shed 1 base, J shed 2 bases, and the junction held 6 bases outside the gene matches. In DNA, the CDR3 is TGTGCCAGCAGCTTAGGAGTAGCGGGGGGACCCACAGATACGCAGTATTTT. It codes for CASSLGVAGGPTDTQYF.

This clonotype was observed a handful of times. The chain carries TRBV10-2 and TRBJ2-7, with 7 bases lining up with TRBD2. The CDR3 spans 14 residues. Germline assignment: CDR1 WSHSY and CDR2 SAAADI. With 4 bases clipped from V and 5 bases from J, the junction kept 8 bases outside the gene matches. The DNA for the CDR3 is TGCGCCAGCAGTGCGGCGGGAGTCCCTCACGAGCAGTACTTC. Protein product: CASSAAGVPHEQYF.

This clonotype has only a few counts. The chain joins TRBV19 to TRBJ2-1, with 8 bases lining up with TRBD1. Germline-derived CDR1 and CDR2 are LNHDA and SQIVND (reference sequence). Trimming at V came to 5 bases and at J to 2 bases, leaving 8 bases not matched to a gene. The CDR3 is made up of 16 amino acids. DNA for the CDR3: TGTGCCAGTAGTGACAGGGGCAGCTTGACCTACAATGAGCAGTTCTTC. As protein: CASSDRGSLTYNEQFF.

The chain joins TRBV11-2 to TRBJ2-5; possibly TRBD1 for D (5 bases). V was cut by 1 base and J by 5 bases, with 11 bases left in between. CDR1 SGHAT and CDR2 FQNNGV come from the germline V gene. The CDR3 runs 14 residues. Here the CDR3 reads CASSLVTGRETQYF. CDR3 sequence (DNA): TGTGCCAGCAGCTTAGTTACAGGCCGGGAGACCCAGTACTTC.

This clonotype was found a few times. V usage is TRBV9 and J usage is TRBJ2-7; D is unresolved. CDR1 is SGDLS, CDR2 YYNGEE, per germline. CDR3 length: 14 amino acids. The V end lost 0 bases, the J end lost 5 bases, and 12 bases lay between the germline ends. The CDR3 protein is CASSVGTERHEQYF. For the CDR3, the DNA is TGTGCCAGCAGCGTAGGGACCGAACGCCACGAGCAGTACTTC.

This clonotype was recorded a few times. This chain uses TRBV12-5 with TRBJ1-2; perhaps TRBD1 as D (5 bases). The V and J ends lost 0 bases and 3 bases respectively, with 23 bases between them. The CDR3 contains 19 residues. Per germline, CDR1 LGHNT and CDR2 FRNRAP. CDR3 region: CASGLVGNRDLNQHYGYTF. The DNA of the CDR3 is TGTGCTAGTGGTTTGGTAGGGAACCGGGACCTCAACCAGCACTATGGCTACACCTTC.

The chain is built from TRBV2 and TRBJ1-1; D unresolved. Trimming left V 2 bases short and J 0 bases short, with 7 bases between. CDR3 length: 14 residues. From germline, CDR1 is SNHLY and CDR2 FYNNEI. Here the CDR3 reads CASSEYFLNTEAFF. The CDR3 bases are TGTGCCAGCAGTGAATACTTTCTGAACACTGAAGCTTTCTTT.

This clonotype was counted ten times or more. This chain connects TRBV6-1 to TRBJ2-2; D remains unclear. Trimming took off 8 bases at V and 2 bases at J, with 9 bases between the two ends. Looked up from germline, CDR1 is MNHNS and CDR2 is SASEGT. This CDR3 spans 13 amino acids. The CDR3 DNA sequence: TGTGCCAGCGCCGTCACCAACACCGGGGAGCTGTTTTTT. Protein: CASAVTNTGELFF.

J is TRBJ2-3 and V is TRBV7-9; TRBD1 matches at 9 bases. J gave up 4 bases and V 10 bases, and 6 bases lay outside the gene matches. Germline-derived CDR1 and CDR2 are SEHNR and FQNEAQ (reference sequence). This CDR3 has 13 residues. CDR3: CATWDRVSDTQYF. The CDR3, as DNA: TGTGCCACCTGGGACAGGGTCTCAGATACGCAGTATTTT.

This chain uses TRBV12-3 or TRBV12-4 with TRBJ1-5; D is possibly TRBD1 (6 bases). The V gene lost 4 bases and the J gene lost 4 bases, with 14 bases spanning the gap. The CDR3 contains 15 residues. Here the CDR3 reads CASSSTGIGNQPQHF. The CDR3 DNA sequence: TGTGCCAGCAGTTCAACAGGGATCGGAAATCAGCCCCAGCATTTT.

This clonotype was observed many times. This chain connects TRBV4-1 to TRBJ2-7; D call uncertain. The germline gives CDR1 MGHRA, CDR2 YSYEKL. The CDR3 consists of 18 residues. V was cut by 3 bases and J by 0 bases, with 21 bases left in between. The CDR3 reads CASSHQPQANHYSYEQYF. In DNA, the CDR3 is TGCGCCAGCAGCCACCAACCCCAGGCCAATCACTACTCCTACGAGCAGTACTTC.

This clonotype has at least ten counts. The V gene is TRBV7-9, the J gene TRBJ1-1; D not resolved. Germline V gene lookup returns CDR1 SEHNR and CDR2 FQNEAQ (reference sequence). Trimming removed 5 bases from V and 1 base from J, with 8 bases in between. This CDR3 comprises 13 residues. DNA of the CDR3: TGTGCCAGCAGCCCTTTTGGGAACACTGAAGCTTTCTTT. It yields the protein CASSPFGNTEAFF.